This T cell receptor (beta chain) was observed in a study of shared clonotypes between healthy human individuals. Overall study results and limits: Generally, naive subsets (rather than memory subsets) showed larger estimated richness.

Naive CD8 cells lacked CD45RO and underwent positive selection for CCR7, leaving out terminally differentiated effector memory CD45RA+ cells. To note about this clone: Antigen unknown.

The CDR3 runs to 14 residues. Germline V gene lookup returns CDR1 SGHRS and CDR2 YFSETQ. Trimming shortened V by 5 bases and J by 1 base, and 12 bases separated the two germline ends. In the authors' workflow: Filtering differed for immunoSEQ, which gave only junction sequences without quality scores. This table comes from immunoSEQ multiplex PCR, and its TCRdb copy is limited to in-frame clones, with some not included. V, J and clone size derive from that table, while D and trimming were established from the DNA sequence. The table lists 2 million to 2.5 million clones, about 94% of them singletons.

The material sequenced was naive CD8+ T cells sorted from blood. The sequence derives from a man aged 18 to 30 in good health. The chain combines TRBV5-1 with TRBJ1-1; D is unclear. The DNA for the CDR3 is TGCGCCAGCAGTGCCCGGGAAGGGAACACTGAAGCTTTCTTT. Protein product: CASSAREGNTEAFF. Full variable domain (remainder filled in from reference TRBV5-1 and TRBJ1-1): KAGVTQTPRYLIKTRGQQVTLSCSPISGHRSVSWYQQTPGQGLQFLFEYFSETQRNKGNFPGRFSGRQFSNSRSEMNVSTLELGDSALYLCASSAREGNTEAFFGQGTRLTVV.